This T cell receptor beta chain was sequenced for a study of identical twins. Germline CDR1 MRHNA, CDR2 SNTAGT. Trimming pared 3 bases from V and 12 bases from J, leaving 18 bases between. The CDR3 totals 14 residues. TCRdb re-called the 5' RACE reads with MiXCR, one entry per CDR3 protein. The repertoire has around 650,000 distinct CDR3 sequences, less than 9% of them found once; the top ten carry about 1.6%. This clonotype was detected a few times. These sequences were also reported in another study, on yellow fever vaccine responses in identical twins.

This chain links TRBV6-4 with TRBJ2-1; no reliable D call. The TCR originated in a woman between 18 and 30 years old in good health. Sample: PBMCs. The CDR3 loop is CASSEAGTPGGQFF. Written as DNA, the CDR3 is TGTGCCAGCAGTGAGGCAGGTACCCCCGGTGGGCAGTTCTTC.